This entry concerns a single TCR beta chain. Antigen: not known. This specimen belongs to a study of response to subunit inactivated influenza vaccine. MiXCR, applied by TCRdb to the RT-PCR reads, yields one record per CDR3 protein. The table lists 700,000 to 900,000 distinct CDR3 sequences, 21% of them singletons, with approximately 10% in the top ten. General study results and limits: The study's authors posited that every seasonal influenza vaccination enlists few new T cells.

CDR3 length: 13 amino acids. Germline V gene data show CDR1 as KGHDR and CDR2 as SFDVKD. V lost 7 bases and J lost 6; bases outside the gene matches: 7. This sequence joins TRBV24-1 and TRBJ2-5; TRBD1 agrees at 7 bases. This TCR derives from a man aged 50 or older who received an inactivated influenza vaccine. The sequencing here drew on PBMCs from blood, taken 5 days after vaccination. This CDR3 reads CATSLQGKKTQYF. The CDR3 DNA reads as TGTGCCACCAGCTTACAGGGGAAGAAGACCCAGTACTTC.